This TCR beta chain originates from a study of shared clonotypes between healthy human individuals. Whole-study context: CD4 naive and CD4 memory each took three plates per donor, while CD8 naive took two and CD8 memory one. Study conclusions and caveats: In a handful of donors, 4.5% to 5.5% of naive CD4 clonotypes appeared in common. Unshared clonotypes carried lower generation probabilities than those common to all four donors.

The split of CD4+ cells yielded CD45RA+ naive and CD45RA-negative memory subsets. Notes on this clone: The antigen is undetermined.

TCRdb keeps only in-frame clones here, not all; method: immunoSEQ multiplex PCR. The table shows over a million clones, with approximately 98% occurring only once. Trimming took 10 bases from V and 1 from J, leaving 13 bases between them. Germline V gene sequence: CDR1 SNHLY, CDR2 FYNNEI. The CDR3 runs 14 residues. Material for sequencing was naive CD4+ T cells sorted from blood. Subset: CD45RA+ positively selected. The clonotype comes from a man aged 25-40 years in good health. The rearrangement uses TRBV2 and TRBJ1-4; the D is unclear. The CDR3 nucleotides read TGTGCCACCGAGATCGGAGTAACTAATGAAAAACTGTTTTTT. It specifies CATEIGVTNEKLFF. Together with reference TRBV2 and TRBJ1-4, the CDR3 gives the full variable domain: EPEVTQTPSHQVTQMGQEVILRCVPISNHLYFYWYRQILGQKVEFLVSFYNNEISEKSEIFDDQFSVERPDGSNFTLKIRSTKLEDSAMYFCATEIGVTNEKLFFGSGTQLSVL.